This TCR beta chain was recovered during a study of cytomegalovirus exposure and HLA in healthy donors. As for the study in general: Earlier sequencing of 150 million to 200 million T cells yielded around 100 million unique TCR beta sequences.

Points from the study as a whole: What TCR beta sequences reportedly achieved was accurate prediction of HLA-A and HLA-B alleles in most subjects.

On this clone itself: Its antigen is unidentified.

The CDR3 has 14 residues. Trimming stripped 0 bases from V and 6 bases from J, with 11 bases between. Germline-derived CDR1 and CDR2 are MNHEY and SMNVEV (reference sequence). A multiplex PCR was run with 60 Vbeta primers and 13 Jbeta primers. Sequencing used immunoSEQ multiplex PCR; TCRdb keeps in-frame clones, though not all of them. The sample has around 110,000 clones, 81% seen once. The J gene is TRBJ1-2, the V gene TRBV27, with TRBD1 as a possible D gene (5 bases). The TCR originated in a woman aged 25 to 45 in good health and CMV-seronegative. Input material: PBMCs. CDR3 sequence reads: CASSLSWQGDGYTF. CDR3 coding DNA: TGTGCCAGCAGTTTATCGTGGCAGGGCGATGGCTACACCTTC.